One sample yielded the 13 T cell receptor beta chains listed below, sequenced in a study of shared clonotypes between healthy human individuals (dated by TCRdb to the early 2020s). Receptor amplification or capture employed the immunoSEQ multiplex PCR assay. What TCRdb holds here is the immuneACCESS table cut down to in-frame rearrangements. Part of the clones is not present; checked against another copy, under half of the missing clones reflect an unresolved V gene, and the others are unexplained. This sample has about 2.1 million clones in its table, and just under 95% of those were observed once. 1.5% to 2% of the sample comes from the top ten. CD8 naive samples were CD45RO-negative cells positively selected for CCR7, giving a CD45RA+CCR7+ population that excluded TemRA cells. What was sequenced was naive CD8+ T cells from PBMCs. In light of the paper, this sample's cell subset or site label describes: CD45RA+CCR7+. These receptors were obtained from a man younger than 35 in good health. Some clones in this sample may be carry-over from other donors' samples.

This chain uses TRBV5-5 with TRBJ1-5; 9 bases are shared with TRBD1. V lost 3 bases to trimming and J lost 4 bases; unmatched junction nucleotides: 2. The V gene's germline CDR1 is SGHKS and CDR2 YYEKEE (reference sequence). This CDR3 has 14 amino acids. CDR3 in DNA: TGTGCCAGCAGCTGGGGACAGGGAAATCAGCCCCAGCATTTT. This sequence encodes CASSWGQGNQPQHF. Full variable domain (remainder filled in from reference TRBV5-5 and TRBJ1-5): DAGVTQSPTHLIKTRGQQVTLRCSPISGHKSVSWYQQVLGQGPQFIFQYYEKEERGRGNFPDRFSARQFPNYSSELNVNALLLGDSALYLCASSWGQGNQPQHFGDGTRLSIL.

The gene calls are TRBV7-9 and TRBJ2-7, with 9 bases matching TRBD1. Trimming removed 5 bases from V and 1 base from J; junction bases left unmatched: 9. Germline-derived CDR1 and CDR2 are SEHNR and FQNEAQ (reference sequence). The CDR3 runs to 16 residues. The CDR3 is CASSPLRGQGSYEQYF. CDR3 in DNA: TGTGCCAGCAGCCCCTTACGGGGACAGGGTTCCTACGAGCAGTACTTC.

This chain uses TRBV5-6 with TRBJ2-1, with 9 positions matching TRBD1. The junction had 11 bases not matched to a gene; V was cut back by 3 bases and J by 4 bases. The germline gives CDR1 SGHDT, CDR2 YYEEEE. The CDR3 has 17 residues. CDR3 protein: CASSSRTGASRYNEQFF. As DNA, the CDR3 is TGTGCCAGCAGCTCCCGGACAGGGGCTTCGAGGTACAATGAGCAGTTCTTC.

Here the CDR3 DNA reads TGTGCCAGCACGGCAGGGGGACCTTCCTACGAGCAGTACTTC. Its protein product is CASTAGGPSYEQYF. The gene calls are TRBV7-8 and TRBJ2-7; 7 nucleotides line up with TRBD1. From germline, CDR1 is SGHVS and CDR2 FQNEAQ. V lost 7 bases and J lost 1; bases outside the gene matches: 7. The CDR3 totals 14 residues.

This clone appeared a few times. This chain joins TRBV19 and TRBJ2-5; D perhaps matches TRBD2 (6 bases). V was pared by 7 bases and J by 5 bases, with 14 bases between. CDR1 LNHDA and CDR2 SQIVND come from the germline V gene (reference sequence). This CDR3 has 13 amino acids. This chain's CDR3 is CASKDYLRETQYF. CDR3 nucleotides: TGTGCCAGTAAGGACTACCTTAGGGAGACCCAGTACTTC.

The chain combines TRBV5-6 with TRBJ2-3; TRBD1 matches at 8 bases. Germline V gives CDR1 SGHDT, CDR2 YYEEEE. The CDR3 runs 15 residues. The J segment lost 5 bases and the V segment lost 0 bases, leaving 5 bases of the junction unmatched. CDR3 sequence (DNA): TGTGCCAGCAGCTTGGCAGGGGGCCTTAGAGATACGCAGTATTTT. This codes for CASSLAGGLRDTQYF. The complete variable domain, with remaining parts taken from reference TRBV5-6 and TRBJ2-3, reads DAGVTQSPTHLIKTRGQQVTLRCSPKSGHDTVSWYQQALGQGPQFIFQYYEEEERQRGNFPDRFSGHQFPNYSSELNVNALLLGDSALYLCASSLAGGLRDTQYFGPGTRLTVL.

V and J are TRBV7-9 and TRBJ2-1; 7 nucleotides agree with TRBD1. The germline V gene has CDR1 SEHNR and CDR2 FQNEAQ (reference sequence). Trimming removed 4 bases from V and 3 bases from J; junction bases left unmatched: 6. There are 15 residues in the CDR3. The CDR3 loop is CASSSRQGLYNEQFF. In nucleotides, the CDR3 is TGTGCCAGCAGCTCCCGACAGGGCCTCTACAATGAGCAGTTCTTC.

This clone was observed a single time. This sample also contains other DNA sequences that code for the same CDR3. The chain uses TRBV27 and TRBJ2-7, with D maybe TRBD2 (5 bases). Germline CDR1 is MNHEY and CDR2 is SMNVEV (reference sequence). V shed 3 bases and J shed 0 bases, with 9 bases lying between them. The CDR3 has 14 residues. The CDR3 bases are TGTGCCAGCAGTTTCAGCGGAGGCTCCTACGAGCAGTACTTC. It codes for CASSFSGGSYEQYF.

The chain joins TRBV7-8 to TRBJ2-5; D is unclear. The CDR3 totals 14 residues. Germline V gene lookup returns CDR1 SGHVS and CDR2 FQNEAQ. V gave up 5 bases and J gave up 5 bases, with 15 bases separating them. Here the CDR3 reads CASSPSISRETQYF. The DNA for the CDR3 is TGTGCCAGCAGCCCGTCCATAAGCAGGGAGACCCAGTACTTC.

This clone has just one count. The V and J genes are TRBV28 and TRBJ1-5; D not resolved. V dropped 5 bases and J dropped 3 bases, with 11 bases sitting between them. Germline V gene sequence: CDR1 MDHEN, CDR2 SYDVKM. The CDR3 is 14 amino acids. CDR3 amino acids: CASSALSTNQPQHF. The CDR3 coding sequence is TGTGCCAGCAGTGCCCTGAGCACCAATCAGCCCCAGCATTTT.

J is TRBJ2-7 and V is TRBV5-6; D uncertain. The germline gives CDR1 SGHDT, CDR2 YYEEEE. With 4 bases removed from V and 3 bases from J, the gap between germline ends came to 14 bases. The CDR3 is made up of 14 amino acids. CDR3 in DNA: TGTGCCAGCAGCCCCCGCGGCATTTTCTACGAGCAGTACTTC. Its translation: CASSPRGIFYEQYF.

The chain employs TRBV6-1 and TRBJ2-7, with TRBD1 matching over 8 bases. V was pared by 3 bases and J by 5 bases, with 9 bases of the junction left unmatched. Germline V gene sequence: CDR1 MNHNS, CDR2 SASEGT. This CDR3 is 15 amino acids long. For the CDR3, the DNA is TGTGCCAGCAGTGAGCAAGTGGGACAGGTCCACGAGCAGTACTTC. Its translation: CASSEQVGQVHEQYF.

This sequence joins TRBV30 and TRBJ2-1, with a tentative D call TRBD1 (6 bases). The length of the CDR3 is 13 residues. The V gene lost 0 bases and the J gene lost 7 bases, with 10 bases spanning the gap. CDR1 is GTSNPN, CDR2 SVGIG, per germline (reference sequence). CDR3 protein: CAWSVGGSNEQFF. CDR3 nucleotides: TGTGCCTGGAGTGTAGGGGGTTCGAATGAGCAGTTCTTC.